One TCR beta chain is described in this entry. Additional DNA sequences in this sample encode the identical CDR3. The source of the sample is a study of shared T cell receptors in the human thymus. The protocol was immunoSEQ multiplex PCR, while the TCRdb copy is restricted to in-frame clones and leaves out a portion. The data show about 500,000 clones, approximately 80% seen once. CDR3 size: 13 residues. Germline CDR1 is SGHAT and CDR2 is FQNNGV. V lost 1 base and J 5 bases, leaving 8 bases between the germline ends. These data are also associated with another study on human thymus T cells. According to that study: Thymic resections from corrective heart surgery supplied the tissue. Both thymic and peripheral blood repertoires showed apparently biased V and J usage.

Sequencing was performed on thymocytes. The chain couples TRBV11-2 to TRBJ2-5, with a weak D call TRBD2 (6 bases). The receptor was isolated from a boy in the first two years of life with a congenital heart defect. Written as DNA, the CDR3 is TGTGCCAGCAGCTTAGGCGGAGGGGAGACCCAGTACTTC. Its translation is CASSLGGGETQYF.